The 13 T cell receptor beta chains reported below all come from one sample, sequenced in a study of T cells in Graves' hyperthyroidism and ophthalmopathy. TCR beta CDR3 regions were amplified from RNA. RT-PCR in the first round (using the HTBI primer set) targeted the TCR CDR3. In TCRdb, the multiplex PCR reads were re-called with MiXCR into one record per CDR3 protein. The table lists under 700,000 distinct CDR3 sequences, 16% of them singletons. Sequenced: blood. These receptors were collected from a woman between 18 and 29 years old with Graves' hyperthyroidism.

This chain connects TRBV6-1 to TRBJ2-3; D remains unclear. The CDR3 loop spans 15 amino acids. With 4 bases removed from V and 6 bases from J, the gap between germline ends came to 17 bases. Per germline, CDR1 MNHNS and CDR2 SASEGT. The CDR3 region has the DNA TGTGCCAGCAGTGCCGTAGCCCCTCGATCTGATACGCAGTATTTT. It is translated as CASSAVAPRSDTQYF.

This clonotype was found a few times. The chain couples TRBV6-5 to TRBJ1-2, with D possibly being TRBD1 (6 bases). In germline, CDR1 is MNHEY, CDR2 SVGAGI. Deletions cut 3 bases from V and 1 base from J, with 15 bases between. The CDR3 spans 16 residues. The CDR3 sequence is CASSYRTVGLNYGYTF. DNA of the CDR3: TGTGCCAGCAGTTATAGGACAGTGGGACTTAACTATGGCTACACCTTC.

This chain uses TRBV4-3 with TRBJ1-5, with D perhaps matching TRBD1 (6 bases). Germline V lookup: CDR1 LGHNA, CDR2 YSLEER. V was clipped by 0 bases and J by 4 bases, with 16 bases between them. The CDR3 is 17 residues long. The CDR3 coding sequence is TGCGCCAGCAGCCAAGATCGGGGGCAGGGAGGTAATCAGCCCCAGCATTTT. Protein: CASSQDRGQGGNQPQHF.

This clonotype has at least ten counts. The chain employs TRBV7-8 and TRBJ2-7; 9 nucleotides agree with TRBD1. The CDR3 is made up of 17 amino acids. Germline CDR1 reads SGHVS; CDR2 reads FQNEAQ. V lost 4 bases, J lost 2 bases, and 12 bases stayed unmatched. The CDR3 region has the DNA TGTGCCAGCAGCTCCTTCCGAGATGACAGGGGGACCTACGAGCAGTACTTC. Protein: CASSSFRDDRGTYEQYF.

V is TRBV7-9 and J is TRBJ2-3, with 8 bases lining up with TRBD2. The CDR3 is 16 amino acids. J lost 6 bases, V lost 6 bases, and 14 bases had no gene match. Germline-derived CDR1 and CDR2 are SEHNR and FQNEAQ (reference sequence). This CDR3 reads CASRLPGGEFHDTQYF. The CDR3 DNA reads TGTGCCAGCAGGCTCCCGGGGGGGGAGTTCCACGATACGCAGTATTTT.

Ten or more counts support this clonotype. V is TRBV12-3 or TRBV12-4 and J is TRBJ1-5; no definite D call. V dropped 1 base and J dropped 0 bases, with 4 bases sitting between them. CDR3 length: 14 amino acids. The CDR3 DNA sequence: TGTGCCAGCAGTTTAGACGCTAGCAATCAGCCCCAGCATTTT. Amino acids: CASSLDASNQPQHF.

A few counts support this clonotype. V gene TRBV19 combines with J gene TRBJ2-1; 9 bases are shared with TRBD2. Per germline, CDR1 LNHDA and CDR2 SQIVND (reference sequence). The CDR3 totals 15 residues. Losses at the gene ends were 8 bases for V and 2 bases for J; bases not matched to a gene: 7. The CDR3 nucleotides are TGTGCCAGTTCTATTAGCGGGAGCGCCTACAATGAGCAGTTCTTC. The encoded protein is CASSISGSAYNEQFF.

This clonotype was found many times. The chain has TRBV5-1 and TRBJ1-2; 8 bases align to TRBD1. Germline loops: CDR1 SGHRS, CDR2 YFSETQ. This CDR3 is 15 amino acids long. Trimming cost V 4 bases and J 8 bases; bases outside gene matches: 13. The CDR3 DNA reads as TGCGCCAGCAGCCTCCTATCGGACAGGGCCGTAGGCTACACCTTC. This gives the protein CASSLLSDRAVGYTF.

This clonotype was found a few times. The chain uses TRBV2 and TRBJ2-2; TRBD2 might be the D (6 bases). CDR3 size: 17 residues. Trimming took 6 bases from V and 1 from J, leaving 18 bases between them. From germline, CDR1 is SNHLY and CDR2 FYNNEI. CDR3 nucleotide sequence: TGTGCCAGCAGAGACATCCGGGACTCAGAGAACACCGGGGAGCTGTTTTTT. This encodes CASRDIRDSENTGELFF.

This clonotype was detected ten times or more. The chain carries TRBV14 and TRBJ2-5; the D is unclear. The V end lost 0 bases, the J end lost 4 bases, and 6 bases lay between the germline ends. From germline, CDR1 is SGHDN and CDR2 FVKESK. The CDR3 totals 13 residues. Written as DNA, the CDR3 is TGTGCCAGCAGCCAAGAGTGGGGAGAGACCCAGTACTTC. Translating gives CASSQEWGETQYF. Based on the CDR3 plus reference TRBV14 and TRBJ2-5, the full variable domain is EAGVTQFPSHSVIEKGQTVTLRCDPISGHDNLYWYRRVMGKEIKFLLHFVKESKQDESGMPNNRFLAERTGGTYSTLKVQPAELEDSGVYFCASSQEWGETQYFGPGTRLLVL.

This clonotype came up many times. The V gene is TRBV6-1, the J gene TRBJ2-7, with D possibly matching TRBD1 (6 bases). V was clipped by 1 base and J by 3 bases, with 10 bases between them. The CDR3 is 14 residues long. Germline V CDR1 and CDR2: MNHNS, SASEGT. CDR3 sequence (DNA): TGTGCCAGCAGTGAAGAGGGGACACTCTACGAGCAGTACTTC. Translation gives CASSEEGTLYEQYF.

This clonotype was seen ten or more times. V usage is TRBV9 and J usage is TRBJ1-2, with 8 bases matching TRBD1. Germline CDR1 is SGDLS and CDR2 is YYNGEE. The length of the CDR3 is 14 residues. J lost 8 bases, V lost 1 base, and 7 bases had no gene match. Written as DNA, the CDR3 is TGTGCCAGCAGCGTATACGGGACAGGCAGAGGCTACACCTTC. Translation: CASSVYGTGRGYTF.

This clonotype has more than one count but fewer than ten. The chain couples TRBV11-2 to TRBJ1-2; 9 nucleotides agree with TRBD1. The CDR3 loop spans 17 amino acids. Per germline, CDR1 SGHAT and CDR2 FQNNGV. After removal of 0 bases from V and 4 bases from J, the junction contained 9 bases not matched to a gene. The CDR3 coding sequence is TGTGCCAGCAGCTTAGAGGGGGTTACAGGGGGCTCCTATGGCTACACCTTC. This gives the protein CASSLEGVTGGSYGYTF.